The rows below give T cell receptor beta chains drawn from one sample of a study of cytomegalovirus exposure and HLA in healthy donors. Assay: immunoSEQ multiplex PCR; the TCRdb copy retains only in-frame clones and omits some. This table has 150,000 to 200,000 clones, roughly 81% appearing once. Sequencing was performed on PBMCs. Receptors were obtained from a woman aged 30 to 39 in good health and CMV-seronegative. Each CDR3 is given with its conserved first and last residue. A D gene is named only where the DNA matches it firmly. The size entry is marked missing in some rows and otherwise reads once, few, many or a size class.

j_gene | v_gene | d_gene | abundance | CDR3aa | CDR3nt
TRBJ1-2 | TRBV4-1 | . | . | CASSQDSGGLMWGYTF | TGCGCCAGCAGCCAAGATAGCGGGGGGCTGATGTGGGGCTACACCTTC
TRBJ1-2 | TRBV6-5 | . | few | CASRTPSLRGYTF | TGTGCCAGCAGGACTCCGTCGCTCCGGGGCTACACCTTC
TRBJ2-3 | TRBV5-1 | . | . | CASSRGAGTSTDTQYF | TGCGCCAGCAGCCGGGGAGCGGGTACTAGCACAGATACGCAGTATTTT
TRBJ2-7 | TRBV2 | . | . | CASKEPRGYYEQYF | TGTGCCAGCAAGGAGCCCCGGGGTTACTACGAGCAGTACTTC
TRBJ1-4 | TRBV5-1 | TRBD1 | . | CASSSGTGNEKLFF | TGCGCCAGCTCCTCCGGGACAGGGAATGAAAAACTGTTTTTT
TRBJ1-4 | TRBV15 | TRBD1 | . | CATSRDRGTGGNEKLFF | TGTGCCACCAGCAGAGATCGCGGGACAGGGGGCAATGAAAAACTGTTTTTT
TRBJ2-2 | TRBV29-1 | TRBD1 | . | CSAGQENTGELFF | TGCAGCGCCGGACAGGAGAACACCGGGGAGCTGTTTTTT
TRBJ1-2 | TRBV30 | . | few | CAWSVDLARGYTF | TGTGCCTGGAGTGTAGACTTGGCCCGGGGCTACACCTTC
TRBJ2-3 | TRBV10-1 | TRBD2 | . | CASSALAASTDTQYF | TGCGCCAGCAGCGCTCTAGCGGCTAGCACAGATACGCAGTATTTT
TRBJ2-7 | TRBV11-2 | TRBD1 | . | CASSWGQVGTYEQYF | TGTGCCAGCAGCTGGGGACAGGTAGGCACCTACGAGCAGTACTTC
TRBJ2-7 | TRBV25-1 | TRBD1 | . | CASSDFRQGAYEQYF | TGTGCCAGCAGTGACTTCCGACAGGGGGCCTACGAGCAGTACTTC
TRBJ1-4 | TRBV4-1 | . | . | CASSQRQYRVRNEKLFF | TGCGCCAGCAGCCAGAGGCAATACAGGGTGCGTAATGAAAAACTGTTTTTT
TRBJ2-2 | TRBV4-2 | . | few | CASSQEERYGTGELFF | TGTGCCAGCAGCCAAGAAGAACGATACGGCACCGGGGAGCTGTTTTTT
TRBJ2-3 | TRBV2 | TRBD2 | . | CASTGTSGRGTQYF | TGTGCCAGCACCGGGACTAGCGGGAGAGGGACGCAGTATTTT
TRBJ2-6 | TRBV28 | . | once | CASSLQGSGANVLTF | TGTGCCAGCAGCCTACAGGGATCTGGGGCCAACGTCCTGACTTTC
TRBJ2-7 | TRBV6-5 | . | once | CASSYSIFLTYEQYF | TGTGCCAGCAGTTACTCGATCTTCCTAACCTACGAGCAGTACTTC
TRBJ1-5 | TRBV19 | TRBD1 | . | CASRMTGGGNHQPQHF | TGTGCCAGTAGGATGACAGGGGGCGGAAACCATCAGCCCCAGCATTTT
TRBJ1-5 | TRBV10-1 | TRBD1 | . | CASSEWTGINQPQHF | TGCGCCAGCAGTGAATGGACAGGGATCAATCAGCCCCAGCATTTT
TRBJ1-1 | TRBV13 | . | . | CASSLRGNTEAFF | TGTGCCAGCAGCTTACGGGGGAACACTGAAGCTTTCTTT
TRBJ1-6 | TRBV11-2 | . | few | CASSQNSPLHF | TGTGCCAGCAGTCAAAATTCACCCCTCCACTTT
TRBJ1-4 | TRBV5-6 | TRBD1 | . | CASSETTGGYEKLFF | TGTGCCAGCAGCGAAACGACAGGGGGTTATGAAAAACTGTTTTTT
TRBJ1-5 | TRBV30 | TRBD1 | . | CAWRPTGGASQPQHF | TGTGCCTGGAGGCCGACAGGGGGCGCGAGTCAGCCCCAGCATTTT